This T cell receptor beta chain was recovered during a study of shared clonotypes between healthy human individuals. Findings and caveats of the study: Sharing across four donors was seen in 4% to 6.5% of naive CD4 clonotypes.

In the study's own analysis: ImmunoSEQ only sent back junction sequences with no quality scores, so filtering was done differently. The protocol was immunoSEQ multiplex PCR, while the TCRdb copy is restricted to in-frame clones and leaves out a portion. The V and J calls and clone size were taken over from that table, and D and trimming were inferred from the DNA. The data show approximately 2,200,000 clones, with approximately 94% seen just once and more than 1.5% held by the top ten. Naive CD8 cells, CD45RO-negative and positively selected for CCR7, excluded terminally differentiated effector memory CD45RA+ cells. A remark on this clone: Antigen unknown.

What was sequenced was naive CD8+ T cells from PBMCs. The source of this sequence is a man aged 18-30 years in good health. Some clones in this sample may be carry-over from other donors' samples.

CDR3 protein: CASSEGQGTDTQYF. The CDR3 DNA reads as TGTGCCAGCAGTGAAGGGCAGGGCACAGATACGCAGTATTTT. The chain is built from TRBV2 and TRBJ2-3; no definite D call. The V gene lost 1 base and the J gene lost 1 base, with 6 bases spanning the gap. The CDR3 spans 14 residues. Per the germline V gene, CDR1 is SNHLY and CDR2 is FYNNEI.